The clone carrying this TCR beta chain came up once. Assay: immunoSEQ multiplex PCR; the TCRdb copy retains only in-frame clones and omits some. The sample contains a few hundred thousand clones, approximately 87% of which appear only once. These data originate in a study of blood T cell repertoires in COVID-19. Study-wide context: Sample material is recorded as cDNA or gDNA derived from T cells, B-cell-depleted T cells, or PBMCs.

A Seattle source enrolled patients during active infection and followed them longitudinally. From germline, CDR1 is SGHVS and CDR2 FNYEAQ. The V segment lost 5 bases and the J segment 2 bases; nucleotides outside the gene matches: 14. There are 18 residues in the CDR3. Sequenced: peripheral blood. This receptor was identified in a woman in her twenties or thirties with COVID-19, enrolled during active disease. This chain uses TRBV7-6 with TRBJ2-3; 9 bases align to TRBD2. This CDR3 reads CASSPEPRGRALTDTQYF. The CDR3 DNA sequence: TGTGCCAGCAGCCCAGAGCCCCGCGGGAGGGCCCTCACAGATACGCAGTATTTT.